The 31 T cell receptor beta chains presented below share a single source sample, sequenced in a study of control samples from healthy donors and cancer patients. Assay used: immunoSEQ multiplex PCR; TCRdb lists only in-frame clones, some missing. Of 150,000 or so clones in the sample, around 95% were seen once. Sequenced material: blood. Receptor source: a man aged 35 to 55 in good health.

The gene calls are TRBV24-1 and TRBJ2-1; 9 positions match TRBD2. The CDR3 has 15 amino acids. Looked up from germline, CDR1 is KGHDR and CDR2 is SFDVKD. Germline trimming cut 8 bases from V and 0 bases from J; bases unmatched to any gene: 4. CDR3 in amino acids: CATKNSGGSYNEQFF. DNA for the CDR3: TGTGCCACCAAAAATAGCGGGGGCTCCTACAATGAGCAGTTCTTC.

The chain combines TRBV6-2 or TRBV6-3 with TRBJ2-1; 8 positions match TRBD2. CDR3 length equals 17 residues. Germline V lookup: CDR1 MNHEY, CDR2 SVGEGT. With V trimmed by 5 bases and J by 7 bases, 16 bases remained unmatched. Written as DNA, the CDR3 is TGTGCCAGCAGTCCCAGCGGCGGGGGGCGCAGAGGTAATGAGCAGTTCTTC. As protein: CASSPSGGGRRGNEQFF.

V and J are TRBV28 and TRBJ1-2; D is unresolved. This CDR3 is 13 amino acids long. V shed 1 base and J shed 3 bases, with 6 bases lying between them. CDR1 is MDHEN and CDR2 is SYDVKM in the germline V gene. CDR3 sequence: CASSLLNHYGYTF. The CDR3 DNA follows: TGTGCCAGCAGTTTATTAAACCACTATGGCTACACCTTC.

The V gene is TRBV3-1 (or the pseudogene TRBV3-2), the J gene TRBJ1-6; TRBD1 matches at 7 bases. The germline V gene has CDR1 LGHDT and CDR2 YNNKEL (reference sequence). The J segment lost 9 bases and the V segment lost 4 bases, leaving 6 bases of the junction unmatched. The CDR3 covers 14 residues. CDR3 sequence reads: CASSPKTGLSPLHF. DNA for the CDR3: TGTGCCAGCAGCCCTAAGACAGGGCTTTCACCCCTCCACTTT.

With respect to this clone: The sample carries other DNA sequences with the same CDR3. The J gene is TRBJ2-7, the V gene TRBV18; D is perhaps TRBD2 (6 bases). Germline V lookup: CDR1 KGHSH, CDR2 LQKENI. The CDR3 spans 15 residues. V was shortened by 3 bases and J by 0 bases, with 12 bases between the two germline ends. The CDR3 loop reads CASSPGTSSSYEQYF. In DNA, the CDR3 is TGTGCCAGCTCACCCGGGACTTCCAGCTCCTACGAGCAGTACTTC.

This clone is a singleton in its sample. CDR3 in amino acids: CASSEARGTERDAFF. CDR3 in DNA: TGTGCCAGCAGTGAAGCGAGGGGGACAGAAAGGGACGCTTTCTTT. The V call is TRBV2, the J call TRBJ1-1; 7 bases align to TRBD1. CDR1 and CDR2 from the germline V gene are SNHLY and FYNNEI. V trimming: 0 bases; J trimming: 11 bases; junction bases outside the gene matches: 12. The CDR3 consists of 15 residues.

This sequence joins TRBV7-2 and TRBJ1-2, with TRBD1 identical over 7 bases. J lost 4 bases, V lost 0 bases, and 5 bases had no gene match. The germline V gene encodes CDR1 SGHTA and CDR2 FQGNSA. The CDR3 spans 15 residues. CDR3 in amino acids: CASSLAAPGGYGYTF. CDR3 nucleotide sequence: TGTGCCAGCAGCTTAGCCGCGCCAGGGGGCTATGGCTACACCTTC.

The rearrangement uses TRBV6-5 and TRBJ1-2, with D unclear. The CDR3 runs 14 residues. The germline V gene encodes CDR1 MNHEY and CDR2 SVGAGI. Deletions cut 6 bases from V and 4 bases from J, with 15 bases between. CDR3: CASRAQSAPYGYTF. The DNA of the CDR3 is TGTGCCAGCAGGGCGCAGTCGGCGCCCTATGGCTACACCTTC.

The CDR3 loop is CASTQGKTEAFF. CDR3 coding DNA: TGTGCCAGCACACAGGGAAAAACTGAAGCTTTCTTT. The V call is TRBV19, the J call TRBJ1-1; D may be TRBD1 (6 bases). V lost 9 bases to trimming and J lost 5 bases, with 13 bases between them. This CDR3 has 12 residues. Germline V gene sequence: CDR1 LNHDA, CDR2 SQIVND (reference sequence).

This clone was seen just once. V usage is TRBV6-5 and J usage is TRBJ1-5, with D possibly matching TRBD1 (5 bases). The CDR3 has 11 residues. Germline assignment: CDR1 MNHEY and CDR2 SVGAGI. Trimming cost V 11 bases and J 6 bases, with 11 bases left between them. The CDR3 coding sequence is TGTGCCGCGGGGGTTCTTCAGCCCCAGCATTTT. Translated, it gives CAAGVLQPQHF.

The genes are TRBV18 and TRBJ1-2; tentatively, D is TRBD1 (5 bases). The germline CDR1 and CDR2 sequences are KGHSH and LQKENI. There are 17 residues in the CDR3. Trimming left V 3 bases short and J 7 bases short, with 24 bases between. The CDR3 DNA sequence: TGTGCCAGCTCACCCAGCAGGGACCACCTCCGAGAGTTTGGCTACACCTTC. The encoded protein is CASSPSRDHLREFGYTF. Complete variable domain (other parts from reference TRBV18 and TRBJ1-2): NAGVMQNPRHLVRRRGQEARLRCSPMKGHSHVYWYRQLPEEGLKFMVYLQKENIIDESGMPKERFSAEFPKEGPSILRIQQVVRGDSAAYFCASSPSRDHLREFGYTFGSGTRLTVV.

The chain carries TRBV5-5 and TRBJ2-3, with 10 bases that match TRBD1. CDR1 SGHKS and CDR2 YYEKEE come from the germline V gene (reference sequence). The ends lost 2 bases at V and 4 bases at J; junction bases unmatched: 4. CDR3 size: 15 residues. The CDR3 here is CASSLDRGRADTQYF. CDR3 sequence (DNA): TGTGCCAGCAGCTTAGACAGGGGGCGGGCAGATACGCAGTATTTT.

The chain joins TRBV19 to TRBJ2-3; D could derive from TRBD1 or TRBD2 (6 bases each). The CDR3 contains 15 residues. With 3 bases removed from V and 4 bases from J, the gap between germline ends came to 14 bases. The germline gives CDR1 LNHDA, CDR2 SQIVND (reference sequence). CDR3: CASSIMGGEPDTQYF. CDR3 in DNA: TGTGCCAGTAGTATCATGGGGGGCGAGCCAGATACGCAGTATTTT. Drawing the rest from reference TRBV19 and TRBJ2-3, the complete variable domain is DGGITQSPKYLFRKEGQNVTLSCEQNLNHDAMYWYRQDPGQGLRLIYYSQIVNDFQKGDIAEGYSVSREKKESFPLTVTSAQKNPTAFYLCASSIMGGEPDTQYFGPGTRLTVL.

This chain uses TRBV4-1 with TRBJ1-2, with D perhaps matching TRBD1 (5 bases). Per the germline V gene, CDR1 is MGHRA and CDR2 is YSYEKL. This CDR3 contains 16 residues. Trimming pared 4 bases from V and 6 bases from J, leaving 21 bases between. CDR3 nucleotide sequence: TGCGCCAGCAGCCGGGGACGTTTCGATACGGCGGATGGCTACACCTTC. This encodes CASSRGRFDTADGYTF.

The chain recombines TRBV7-8 with TRBJ1-3, with D unresolved. Deletions cut 4 bases from V and 1 base from J, with 8 bases between. Germline V gene lookup returns CDR1 SGHVS and CDR2 FQNEAQ. The CDR3 covers 14 residues. CDR3 nucleotides: TGTGCCAGCAGCTCAGGAGGATCTGGAAACACCATATATTTT. This sequence encodes CASSSGGSGNTIYF.

The CDR3 DNA reads TGTGCCATCAGTCGTGACGGGACGGATAATGAAAAACTGTTTTTT. It translates to CAISRDGTDNEKLFF. The rearrangement uses TRBV10-3 and TRBJ1-4; maybe TRBD1 (5 bases). The CDR3 extends over 15 amino acids. Deletions cut 5 bases from V and 4 bases from J, with 14 bases between. CDR1 is ENHRY and CDR2 is SYGVKD in the germline V gene.

The chain is built from TRBV19 and TRBJ1-1; D is unclear. The V end was cut by 3 bases, the J end by 8 bases, with 10 bases between. Germline V lookup: CDR1 LNHDA, CDR2 SQIVND (reference sequence). The CDR3 spans 12 residues. CDR3 protein: CASSIGGNEAFF. In DNA, the CDR3 is TGTGCCAGTAGTATTGGCGGAAACGAAGCTTTCTTT. The whole variable domain, remainder taken from reference TRBV19 and TRBJ1-1, is DGGITQSPKYLFRKEGQNVTLSCEQNLNHDAMYWYRQDPGQGLRLIYYSQIVNDFQKGDIAEGYSVSREKKESFPLTVTSAQKNPTAFYLCASSIGGNEAFFGQGTRLTVV.

A note on this clone: This specimen includes other DNA sequences encoding the same CDR3. The chain is built from TRBV18 and TRBJ1-4; 8 positions match TRBD1. This CDR3 is 14 amino acids long. The germline CDR1 and CDR2 sequences are KGHSH and LQKENI. J was trimmed by 8 bases and V by 3 bases; bases with no gene match: 5. The CDR3 DNA is TGTGCCAGCTCACCTGGACAGGGAGACGAAAAACTGTTTTTT. Translation gives CASSPGQGDEKLFF.

The chain couples TRBV18 to TRBJ1-3; D perhaps matches TRBD1 (5 bases). The CDR3 totals 14 residues. V lost 5 bases and J 2 bases, leaving 10 bases between the germline ends. The germline gives CDR1 KGHSH, CDR2 LQKENI. CDR3 in DNA: TGTGCCAGCTCAGGACGACAGACTGGAAACACCATATATTTT. Protein: CASSGRQTGNTIYF.

CDR3: CASTTEGPLGANVLTF. CDR3 in DNA: TGTGCCAGCACCACAGAGGGGCCCCTTGGGGCCAACGTCCTGACTTTC. This rearrangement joins TRBV28 to TRBJ2-6; perhaps D is TRBD1 or TRBD2 (5 bases each). The CDR3 spans 16 residues. Germline V gives CDR1 MDHEN, CDR2 SYDVKM. Trimming pared 7 bases from V and 3 bases from J, leaving 16 bases between. Together with reference TRBV28 and TRBJ2-6, the CDR3 gives the full variable domain: DVKVTQSSRYLVKRTGEKVFLECVQDMDHENMFWYRQDPGLGLRLIYFSYDVKMKEKGDIPEGYSVSREKKERFSLILESASTNQTSMYLCASTTEGPLGANVLTFGAGSRLTVL.

The chain uses TRBV4-1 and TRBJ1-6, with D unresolved. This CDR3 is 15 amino acids long. From germline, CDR1 is MGHRA and CDR2 YSYEKL. The ends were cut back, 3 bases at V and 0 bases at J, with 6 bases in the middle. The CDR3 loop reads CASSHYSSYNSPLHF. CDR3 DNA: TGCGCCAGCAGCCACTACAGCTCCTATAATTCACCCCTCCACTTT.

The rearrangement joins TRBV28 to TRBJ1-1; 8 bases align to TRBD1. Trimming cost V 0 bases and J 6 bases; bases outside gene matches: 6. The germline V gene has CDR1 MDHEN and CDR2 SYDVKM. This CDR3 comprises 15 residues. Here the CDR3 DNA reads TGTGCCAGCAGTTTATGGGCAGGGGGCGATGCTGAAGCTTTCTTT. Translation gives CASSLWAGGDAEAFF.

The CDR3 nucleotides read TGTGCCAGCAGCTTAGATCGGTGGGGGCGTACTAATGAAAAACTGTTTTTT. It translates to CASSLDRWGRTNEKLFF. The chain combines TRBV7-8 with TRBJ1-4; weak D call: TRBD1 (6 bases). This CDR3 is built from 17 residues. V lost 1 base and J lost 2, with 14 bases in between. The germline CDR1 and CDR2 sequences are SGHVS and FQNEAQ.

The rearrangement joins TRBV12-3 or TRBV12-4 to TRBJ2-5; D gene ambiguous. The CDR3 covers 13 residues. V lost 3 bases and J lost 3, with 8 bases in between. Here the CDR3 DNA reads TGTGCCAGCAGTTTGATAGCCGAAGAGACCCAGTACTTC. This translates into CASSLIAEETQYF.

This chain links TRBV30 with TRBJ2-3, with D uncertain. The CDR3 has 13 amino acids. With 3 bases removed from V and 1 base from J, the gap between germline ends came to 8 bases. CDR1 and CDR2 from the germline V gene are GTSNPN and SVGIG (reference sequence). CDR3 nucleotides: TGTGCCTGGAGGAAAGACGGCACAGATACGCAGTATTTT. Translating it yields CAWRKDGTDTQYF.

The rearrangement joins TRBV5-5 to TRBJ2-3; TRBD2 agrees at 9 bases. The CDR3 is 15 residues long. Germline CDR1 SGHKS, CDR2 YYEKEE (reference sequence). The V and J ends lost 2 bases and 4 bases, in that order; junction bases with no gene match: 5. DNA for the CDR3: TGTGCCAGCAGCTTAGGGCTAGCGGGGTCAGATACGCAGTATTTT. It yields the protein CASSLGLAGSDTQYF.

The V call is TRBV5-1, the J call TRBJ2-7, with 9 bases fitting TRBD1. The V gene end was trimmed by 2 bases and the J gene end by 6 bases; junction bases not matched to a gene: 3. The CDR3 is made up of 13 amino acids. In germline, CDR1 is SGHRS, CDR2 YFSETQ. The chain's CDR3 is CASSFTGGSEQYF. CDR3 DNA sequence: TGCGCCAGCAGCTTTACAGGGGGCAGCGAGCAGTACTTC.

The V and J genes are TRBV4-2 and TRBJ1-1; D gene ambiguous. The ends were cut back, 1 base at V and 0 bases at J, with 9 bases in the middle. The germline gives CDR1 LGHNA, CDR2 YNFKEQ. The length of the CDR3 is 15 residues. The CDR3 loop reads CASSQGGGVNTEAFF. CDR3 bases: TGTGCCAGCAGCCAAGGAGGCGGAGTGAACACTGAAGCTTTCTTT.

The chain combines TRBV11-3 with TRBJ1-1; no clear D gene. Germline-derived CDR1 and CDR2 are SGHNT and YENEEA. The V and J ends lost 4 bases and 1 base respectively, with 16 bases between them. The CDR3 runs 16 residues. CDR3 in DNA: TGTGCCAGCAGCTCGACCACACAGAATAAGAACACTGAAGCTTTCTTT. Translating it yields CASSSTTQNKNTEAFF.

This chain links TRBV20-1 with TRBJ1-1; D gene ambiguous. The germline V gene encodes CDR1 DFQATT and CDR2 SNEGSKA (reference sequence). The CDR3 totals 9 residues. The CDR3 coding sequence is TGCAGCCCTAACACTGAAGCTTTCTTT. This translates into CSPNTEAFF.

The sample holds a few counts of this clone. The chain links TRBV4-3 to TRBJ2-2; possible D gene TRBD1, 6 bases. This CDR3 comprises 16 residues. In germline, CDR1 is LGHNA, CDR2 YSLEER. Trimming took off 0 bases at V and 7 bases at J, with 15 bases between the two ends. CDR3 loop: CASSQESTGRFGELFF. In DNA form, the CDR3 reads TGCGCCAGCAGCCAAGAAAGTACAGGGCGATTCGGGGAGCTGTTTTTT.